The clone carrying this T cell receptor (beta chain) was counted between two and nine times. MiXCR was run by TCRdb on the 5' RACE reads, yielding one entry per CDR3 protein. The sample has 250,000 to 350,000 distinct CDR3 sequences, around 6.8% seen once. The entry originates in a study of T cells after yellow fever vaccination. V was trimmed by 6 bases and J by 4 bases, leaving 15 bases between them. There are 14 residues in the CDR3. Germline V gives CDR1 LNHDA, CDR2 SQIVND (reference sequence). The chain uses TRBV19 and TRBJ1-2; D perhaps matches TRBD1 (5 bases). The specimen comprised PBMCs, sampled 35 to 50 days after the first yellow fever vaccination. This clonotype was obtained from a man aged 18 to 30 who received the YFV17D yellow fever vaccine. In nucleotides, the CDR3 is TGTGCCAGTAGCGTCCTGAGGGGCCCCTATGGCTACACCTTC. This sequence encodes CASSVLRGPYGYTF.